Described below is a single TCR beta chain sequence and its context. It was during active infection that Seattle patients were enrolled and then longitudinally followed. Clones were sequenced by immunoSEQ multiplex PCR, and TCRdb holds only the in-frame ones, with some missing. This table holds about 160,000 clones, approximately 84% found once. The data are from a study of blood T cell repertoires in COVID-19. Study summary: T cells, B-cell-depleted T cells, or PBMCs supplied cDNA or gDNA.

Germline V gives CDR1 LNHDA, CDR2 SQIVND (reference sequence). The CDR3 has 18 amino acids. V dropped 5 bases and J dropped 0; count of bases not matched to a gene: 13. The V gene is TRBV19, the J gene TRBJ1-5; TRBD1 matches at 7 bases. This TCR was recovered from a woman aged 60 to 75 with COVID-19, enrolled during active disease. The sequencing input was peripheral blood. In DNA, the CDR3 is TGTGCCAGTAGTCCCCGGGACAGCGGAACCTATAGCAATCAGCCCCAGCATTTT. As protein: CASSPRDSGTYSNQPQHF.